Listed here are 26 T cell receptor beta chains from one sample, sequenced in a study of blood T cell repertoires in COVID-19. Measured with immunoSEQ multiplex PCR; TCRdb has only the in-frame clones, and not every one. The data contain approximately 210,000 clones, 80% of them singletons. Material: PBMCs or T cells enriched from blood (not recorded which). The source of these receptors is a man aged 25-40 years with acute COVID-19.

In DNA, the CDR3 is TGTGCCAGCAGTGAATTATCGGTCACAGATACGCAGTATTTT. Its translation is CASSELSVTDTQYF. This chain links TRBV2 with TRBJ2-3; D not certain. In germline, CDR1 is SNHLY, CDR2 FYNNEI. There are 14 residues in the CDR3. V was shortened by 2 bases and J by 2 bases, with 8 bases between the two germline ends.

This clone was counted a few times. This chain joins TRBV27 and TRBJ1-2, with 8 bases that match TRBD1. Germline V gene lookup returns CDR1 MNHEY and CDR2 SMNVEV (reference sequence). V was clipped by 8 bases and J by 5 bases; unmatched bases: 13. The CDR3 is 15 amino acids. The CDR3 region has the DNA TGTGCCAGCCTCCCTATCGGGACAGGTCATTATGGCTACACCTTC. Protein: CASLPIGTGHYGYTF.

The chain employs TRBV19 and TRBJ1-6, with a weak D call TRBD1 (6 bases). The germline V gene encodes CDR1 LNHDA and CDR2 SQIVND (reference sequence). V gave up 6 bases and J gave up 6 bases, with 15 bases separating them. The CDR3 has 15 residues. CDR3 in amino acids: CASRAGTHGNSPLHF. The CDR3, as DNA: TGTGCCAGTAGGGCCGGGACACACGGTAATTCACCCCTCCACTTT.

Turning to this clone: Other DNA variants within this sample encode the same CDR3. The CDR3 loop is CASSVGGDNQPQHF. CDR3 bases: TGTGCCAGCAGCGTAGGCGGGGACAATCAGCCCCAGCATTTT. V usage is TRBV9 and J usage is TRBJ1-5, with unresolved D. Germline V gene data show CDR1 as SGDLS and CDR2 as YYNGEE. Trimming pared 0 bases from V and 3 bases from J, leaving 7 bases between. This CDR3 has 14 residues.

This clone was picked up one time. This chain uses TRBV10-2 with TRBJ1-6, with D possibly TRBD1 on 5 matching bases. This CDR3 has 16 amino acids. Deletions cut 3 bases from V and 7 bases from J, with 16 bases between. Germline V gene data show CDR1 as WSHSY and CDR2 as SAAADI. CDR3 coding DNA: TGCGCCAGCAGTGATAGGTGGGAGGGGAACAATTCACCCCTCCACTTT. It codes for CASSDRWEGNNSPLHF.

This clone showed up just once. The chain couples TRBV13 to TRBJ2-6; TRBD2 agrees at 9 bases. Germline assignment: CDR1 PRHDT and CDR2 FYEKMQ (reference sequence). The CDR3 has 19 amino acids. The ends lost 0 bases at V and 0 bases at J; junction bases unmatched: 6. DNA for the CDR3: TGTGCCAGCAGCTTAGGGGGACTAGCTCGCGTCTCTGGGGCCAACGTCCTGACTTTC. Its translation is CASSLGGLARVSGANVLTF. Full variable domain (missing parts from reference TRBV13 and TRBJ2-6): AAGVIQSPRHLIKEKRETATLKCYPIPRHDTVYWYQQGPGQDPQFLISFYEKMQSDKGSIPDRFSAQQFSDYHSELNMSSLELGDSALYFCASSLGGLARVSGANVLTFGAGSRLTVL.

In DNA form, the CDR3 reads TGTGCCTGCGTGGGGGCAAATGAGCAGTTCTTC. This codes for CACVGANEQFF. V and J are TRBV3-1 (or the pseudogene TRBV3-2) and TRBJ2-1; D may be TRBD1 (6 bases). V was shortened by 11 bases and J by 7 bases, with 12 bases between the two germline ends. Per the germline V gene, CDR1 is LGHDT and CDR2 is YNNKEL (reference sequence). The CDR3 has 11 amino acids.

This chain links TRBV30 with TRBJ1-1; 9 nucleotides line up with TRBD1. Germline CDR1 is GTSNPN and CDR2 is SVGIG (reference sequence). V dropped 2 bases and J dropped 6; count of bases not matched to a gene: 4. CDR3 length: 13 residues. For the CDR3, the DNA is TGTGCCTGGAGTCGGACAGGGGTTCCTGAAGCTTTCTTT. Amino acids: CAWSRTGVPEAFF.

V usage is TRBV7-3 and J usage is TRBJ2-6; D gene unclear. Germline V CDR1 and CDR2: SGHTA, FQGTGA. The CDR3 sequence is 14 residues long. V shed 5 bases and J shed 0 bases, with 5 bases lying between them. The CDR3 DNA reads TGTGCCAGCAGCCCCTCCTCTGGGGCCAACGTCCTGACTTTC. Translated, it gives CASSPSSGANVLTF.

The gene calls are TRBV30 and TRBJ1-6; D ambiguous. From germline, CDR1 is GTSNPN and CDR2 SVGIG (reference sequence). This CDR3 has 14 residues. The germline V and J ends were trimmed by 2 bases and 9 bases, with 14 bases remaining between them. CDR3 in amino acids: CAWSSQTGSSPLHF. The CDR3 region has the DNA TGTGCCTGGAGTTCCCAAACCGGGAGTTCACCCCTCCACTTT.

The chain links TRBV29-1 to TRBJ1-4; D possibly corresponds to TRBD1 (6 bases). The CDR3 spans 13 residues. Germline loops: CDR1 SQVTM, CDR2 ANQGSEA. The CDR3 here is CRIARGLNEKLFF. The CDR3 nucleotides read TGCAGAATTGCCAGGGGCTTGAATGAAAAACTGTTTTTT. The whole variable domain, remainder taken from reference TRBV29-1 and TRBJ1-4, is SAVISQKPSRDICQRGTSLTIQCQVDSQVTMMFWYRQQPGQSLTLIATANQGSEATYESGFVIDKFPISRPNLTFSTLTVSNMSPEDSSIYLCRIARGLNEKLFFGSGTQLSVL.

This sequence joins TRBV6-2 or TRBV6-3 and TRBJ2-6; maybe TRBD1 (5 bases). Per germline, CDR1 MNHEY and CDR2 SVGEGT. Between the trimmed V and J ends, which lost 1 base and 1 base, there was a span of 11 bases. CDR3 length: 17 residues. CDR3: CASSYYQTVSGANVLTF. DNA for the CDR3: TGTGCCAGCAGTTACTATCAGACAGTTTCTGGGGCCAACGTCCTGACTTTC.

The rearrangement uses TRBV7-2 and TRBJ1-6, with D maybe TRBD1 (6 bases). The germline gives CDR1 SGHTA, CDR2 FQGNSA. This CDR3 has 15 residues. V was pared by 6 bases and J by 6 bases, with 15 bases between. CDR3: CASSEDRLSNSPLHF. CDR3 coding DNA: TGTGCCAGCAGTGAAGACAGGCTCAGTAATTCACCCCTCCACTTT.

This clone turned up a few times. The chain employs TRBV30 and TRBJ2-5; D may be TRBD2 (5 bases). Germline V gene data show CDR1 as GTSNPN and CDR2 as SVGIG (reference sequence). The CDR3 totals 14 residues. With 0 bases removed from V and 5 bases from J, the gap between germline ends came to 13 bases. The CDR3 here is CAWSVILDWETQYF. CDR3 DNA sequence: TGTGCCTGGAGTGTAATCCTGGACTGGGAGACCCAGTACTTC.

The chain employs TRBV11-2 and TRBJ2-3; 12 bases agree with TRBD2. The germline V gene has CDR1 SGHAT and CDR2 FQNNGV. The J segment lost 6 bases and the V segment lost 5 bases, leaving 9 bases of the junction unmatched. This CDR3 comprises 16 residues. In DNA, the CDR3 is TGTGCCAGCAGCCTATCACTAGCGGGGGGAGCCGATACGCAGTATTTT. This codes for CASSLSLAGGADTQYF. The whole variable domain, remainder taken from reference TRBV11-2 and TRBJ2-3, is EAGVAQSPRYKIIEKRQSVAFWCNPISGHATLYWYQQILGQGPKLLIQFQNNGVVDDSQLPKDRFSAERLKGVDSTLKIQPAKLEDSAVYLCASSLSLAGGADTQYFGPGTRLTVL.

The chain uses TRBV18 and TRBJ2-5; the D is unclear. The CDR3 loop spans 13 amino acids. The germline V gene has CDR1 KGHSH and CDR2 LQKENI. Trimming took 2 bases from V and 5 from J, leaving 9 bases between them. Here the CDR3 reads CASSPLHGETQYF. CDR3 bases: TGTGCCAGCTCACCATTACATGGCGAGACCCAGTACTTC.

A remark on this clone: The DNA is omitted, as the CDR3 cannot be located on it reliably, and the CDR3 follows TCRdb's listing. This chain connects TRBV30 to TRBJ1-3; the table assigns TRBD1, which was not confirmed against the DNA. The CDR3 totals 14 residues, both ends included. Germline-derived CDR1 and CDR2 are GTSNPN and SVGIG (reference sequence). The CDR3 loop is CAWSVGTGAPGSSF.

V usage is TRBV21-1 and J usage is TRBJ1-2; the table's D call, TRBD1, has no DNA check behind it. TRBV21-1 is a documented pseudogene. This CDR3 is 16 amino acids long. Written as DNA, the CDR3 is TGTGCCAGCAGCAAAGTCAAGACAGGCTCTAACTATGGCTACACCTTC. Protein sequence: CASSKVKTGSNYGYTF.

V is TRBV30 and J is TRBJ2-7; TRBD1 matches 7 bases. The CDR3 is 12 residues long. Germline V gives CDR1 GTSNPN, CDR2 SVGIG (reference sequence). V shed 5 bases and J 5 bases; nucleotides not matched to a gene: 6. The CDR3 sequence is CAWEQGSNEQYF. The CDR3 coding sequence is TGTGCCTGGGAACAGGGGTCCAACGAGCAGTACTTC.

This chain links TRBV4-1 with TRBJ2-1, with 10 bases identical to TRBD1. The V gene end was trimmed by 5 bases and the J gene end by 2 bases; junction bases not matched to a gene: 12. Germline loops: CDR1 MGHRA, CDR2 YSYEKL. There are 18 residues in the CDR3. CDR3 amino acids: CASSADRGGTFTYNEQFF. The DNA of the CDR3 is TGCGCCAGCAGCGCGGACAGGGGGGGAACTTTCACCTACAATGAGCAGTTCTTC.

The genes are TRBV6-1 and TRBJ2-1; D perhaps matches TRBD1 (6 bases). The CDR3 is 16 residues long. Looked up from germline, CDR1 is MNHNS and CDR2 is SASEGT. V was clipped by 0 bases and J by 9 bases, with 18 bases between them. CDR3 DNA: TGTGCCAGCAGTGAAGCGTTCAGGGGTGTTCCGGGTGAGCAGTTCTTC. It yields the protein CASSEAFRGVPGEQFF.

The rearrangement joins TRBV29-1 to TRBJ2-5; 8 bases match TRBD1. Looked up from germline, CDR1 is SQVTM and CDR2 is ANQGSEA. The trim removed 5 bases at V and 5 bases at J, leaving 16 bases unmatched. This CDR3 spans 16 amino acids. CDR3 amino acids: CSVLILDRAAGETQYF. DNA for the CDR3: TGCAGCGTTCTAATCCTGGACAGGGCCGCAGGCGAGACCCAGTACTTC.

The chain combines TRBV6-5 with TRBJ2-7; weak D call: TRBD2 (6 bases). Looked up from germline, CDR1 is MNHEY and CDR2 is SVGAGI. The CDR3 loop spans 12 amino acids. V lost 6 bases, J lost 6 bases, and 12 bases lay in between. CDR3 bases: TGTGCCAGCAGCGGGGACTGGATCGAGCAGTACTTC. Translated, it gives CASSGDWIEQYF.

V is TRBV6-5 and J is TRBJ2-5; weak D call: TRBD2 (5 bases). The CDR3 spans 14 residues. Trimming took 5 bases from V and 5 from J, leaving 15 bases between them. CDR1 is MNHEY, CDR2 SVGAGI, per germline. The chain's CDR3 is CASSRLGGGETQYF. Here the CDR3 DNA reads TGTGCCAGCAGTAGACTTGGAGGTGGCGAGACCCAGTACTTC.

J is TRBJ1-5 and V is TRBV19, with a weak D call TRBD1 (6 bases). The CDR3 loop spans 13 amino acids. Trimming removed 5 bases at V and 4 bases at J, with 9 bases between. Germline V gene data show CDR1 as LNHDA and CDR2 as SQIVND (reference sequence). CDR3 DNA sequence: TGTGCCAGTAGTTGGACAGCAAATCAGCCCCAGCATTTT. Its translation: CASSWTANQPQHF.

The chain has TRBV10-1 and TRBJ2-7; TRBD1 matches at 10 bases. The trim removed 4 bases at V and 0 bases at J, leaving 0 bases unmatched. This CDR3 has 14 residues. CDR1 is WNHNN and CDR2 is SYGVQD in the germline V gene (reference sequence). CDR3 in DNA: TGCGCCAGCAGTGGGACAGGGGGCTCCTACGAGCAGTACTTC. As protein: CASSGTGGSYEQYF.